This T cell receptor (beta chain) is drawn from a study of shared clonotypes between healthy human individuals. The germline V and J ends were trimmed by 1 base and 1 base, with 19 bases remaining between them. CDR1 and CDR2 from the germline V gene are MGHRA and YSYEKL. The CDR3 runs to 18 residues. Using immunoSEQ multiplex PCR, the repertoire was profiled, and TCRdb retains in-frame clones only, with some absent. The sample records some 2.3 million clones, 85% to 95% being singletons. The sequence came from a man younger than 30 in good health. Some clones in this sample may be carry-over from other donors' samples. V usage is TRBV4-1 and J usage is TRBJ1-2; D might be TRBD1 (6 bases). The sequenced material came from naive CD4+ T cells from PBMCs. Subset: CD45RA+ positively selected. CDR3 region: CASSQAESGATINYGYTF. The CDR3 DNA is TGCGCCAGCAGCCAAGCTGAGTCAGGGGCGACTATTAACTATGGCTACACCTTC.